The T cell receptor (beta chain) described here comes from a study of early T cells in non-severe SARS-CoV-2 infection. V lost 6 bases to trimming and J lost 1 base; unmatched junction nucleotides: 12. Germline V gene lookup returns CDR1 SGHNT and CDR2 YYREEE (reference sequence). CDR3 length: 18 amino acids. Ten or more counts support this clonotype. Unique molecular identifiers (one per individual cDNA molecule) were attached. TCRdb reanalysed the 5' RACE reads using MiXCR and keeps one entry per CDR3 protein. Altogether tens of thousands of distinct CDR3 sequences are present, over 10% being singletons, with the ten largest covering more than 3.5%.

The TCR sequence derives from an adult who was a healthcare worker with PCR-confirmed SARS-CoV-2 infection or an uninfected control (not recorded which). The sequenced sample consisted of whole blood. The chain is built from TRBV5-4 and TRBJ2-3; TRBD2 matches 12 bases. The CDR3 here is CASTVGLAGPQGTDTQYF. In DNA, the CDR3 is TGTGCCAGCACTGTTGGACTAGCGGGGCCCCAAGGCACAGATACGCAGTATTTT.